The text below deals with one T cell receptor (beta chain). The antigen remains undetermined. PBMCs stemmed from over 9.5 ml of fresh peripheral blood. This sample was included in a study of Graves' ophthalmopathy and Graves' hyperthyroidism. About the research overall: Prior to any treatment, peripheral blood was collected at the time of initial diagnosis.

Notes on the study in general: In blood appeared most of the expanded thyroid clonotypes whose frequency exceeded 0.001. Its predictions of ophthalmopathy progression gave the model 60% to 71% sensitivity and 72.22% specificity.

The authors amplified TCR beta CDR3 regions, and they did so from RNA transcripts for repertoire sequencing. Amplification began with first-round RT-PCR using HTBI primers, then second-round multiplex PCR was performed. TCRdb re-called the multiplex PCR reads through MiXCR, storing one row per CDR3 protein. This sample has 150,000 to 200,000 distinct CDR3 sequences, with 30% to 45% found just once. CDR3 length equals 18 residues. Trimming at V came to 4 bases and at J to 5 bases, leaving 19 bases not matched to a gene. What was sequenced was peripheral blood. V usage is TRBV12-3 or TRBV12-4 and J usage is TRBJ2-5; TRBD2 aligns across 7 bases. The origin of this receptor is a man aged 25-45 years with Graves' ophthalmopathy. The CDR3 coding sequence is TGTGCCAGCAGTTCCCCCCCGGGTTGGAGGGAGGGTTGGGAGACCCAGTACTTC. Amino acids: CASSSPPGWREGWETQYF.